This T cell receptor (beta chain) was found in a study of T cell responses to AZD1222 COVID-19 vaccine. Study at large: Pooling covered second doses at about 4 or about 12 weeks. Overall study results and limits: There were repertoire samples only from the period after the peak T cell response.

This CDR3 spans 14 amino acids. The germline V gene has CDR1 PRHDT and CDR2 FYEKMQ (reference sequence). The J segment lost 8 bases and the V segment lost 5 bases, leaving 5 bases of the junction unmatched. On this clone itself: What it recognizes is unknown.

Repertoires were generated with immunoSEQ multiplex PCR, while TCRdb's copy carries only in-frame clones and drops some. The sample includes about 120,000 clones, over 80% seen only once; the top ten take 14% to 15%. The material was peripheral blood, obtained on day 0 of AZD1222 vaccination. The receptor was derived from an adult in good health. V usage is TRBV13 and J usage is TRBJ2-1; the match to TRBD2 covers 11 bases. The CDR3, as DNA: TGTGCCAGCAGCAAGGGACTAGCGGCGGATGAGCAGTTCTTC. It translates to CASSKGLAADEQFF.